This T cell receptor beta chain was sequenced for a study of early T cells in non-severe SARS-CoV-2 infection. For the study at large: Bulk RNA from unsorted whole blood was sequenced; chains were unpaired. General study points: Reliance on VDJdb matching favored anti-spike CD8 responses; private and CD4 specificities were missed.

A word on this clonotype: The target antigen is unknown.

The ends were cut back, 6 bases at V and 4 bases at J, with 10 bases in the middle. The CDR3 consists of 12 residues. Germline CDR1 reads DFQATT; CDR2 reads SNEGSKA (reference sequence). As part of library construction, unique molecular identifiers were attached to individual cDNA molecules. MiXCR, run by TCRdb on the 5' RACE reads, gives a single entry per CDR3 protein. The table records tens of thousands of distinct CDR3 sequences, 9% to 10% of them present only once. This chain uses TRBV20-1 with TRBJ1-3, with D unresolved. This TCR was sampled from an adult who was a healthcare worker with PCR-confirmed SARS-CoV-2 infection or an uninfected control (not recorded which). The sample comprised whole blood. The CDR3 reads CSATRDGNTIYF. The CDR3 DNA reads as TGCAGTGCCACACGAGACGGAAACACCATATATTTT.